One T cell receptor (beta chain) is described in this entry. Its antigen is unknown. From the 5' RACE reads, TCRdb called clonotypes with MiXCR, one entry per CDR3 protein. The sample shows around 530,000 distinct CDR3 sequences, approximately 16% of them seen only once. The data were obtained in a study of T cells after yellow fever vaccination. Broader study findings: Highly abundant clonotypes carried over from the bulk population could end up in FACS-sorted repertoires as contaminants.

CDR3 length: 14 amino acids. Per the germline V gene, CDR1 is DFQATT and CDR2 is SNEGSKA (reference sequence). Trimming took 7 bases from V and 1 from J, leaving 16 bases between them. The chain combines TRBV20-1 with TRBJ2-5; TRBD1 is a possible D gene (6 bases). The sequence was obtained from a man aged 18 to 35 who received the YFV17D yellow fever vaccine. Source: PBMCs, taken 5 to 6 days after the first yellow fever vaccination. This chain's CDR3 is CSVTTPDSQETQYF. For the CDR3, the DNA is TGCAGTGTTACGACACCGGACAGCCAAGAGACCCAGTACTTC.